This is a list of T cell receptor beta chains from one sample in a study of siplizumab effects on memory and regulatory T cells. The protocol was immunoSEQ multiplex PCR, while the TCRdb copy is restricted to in-frame clones and leaves out a portion. There are around 100,000 clones in the sample; 80% to 95% occur only once, and about 2.4% lies in the top ten. Input material: CD4+ T cells sorted from blood. The receptors were sampled from a human donor in good health. Some clones in this sample may be carry-over from other donors' samples. Each CDR3 is given with its conserved first and last residue. The D gene is left open where the match is weak. Part of the rows lack a size; the others show once, few, many or a class for expanded clones.

d_gene,j_gene,abundance,len,v_gene,CDR3nt,CDR3aa
TRBD2,TRBJ2-3,.,16,TRBV11-3,TGTGCCAGCAGCTTAGGTGCGGGGGGCCTCGTAGATACGCAGTATTTT,CASSLGAGGLVDTQYF
.,TRBJ2-7,.,15,TRBV15,TGTGCCACCAGCCGCGGGACAGAATTTTCCTACGAGCAGTACTTC,CATSRGTEFSYEQYF
.,TRBJ2-3,.,16,TRBV27,TGTGCCAGCAGCACTATCGGGGGAGTCGGCACAGATACGCAGTATTTT,CASSTIGGVGTDTQYF
.,TRBJ2-7,.,15,TRBV19,TGTGCCAGTAGTGCCTCGGGCAGGGCTATGTACGAGCAGTACTTC,CASSASGRAMYEQYF
TRBD1,TRBJ2-2,.,15,TRBV5-6,TGTGCCAGCAGCGTAACAGGGGGGAACACCGGGGAGCTGTTTTTT,CASSVTGGNTGELFF
TRBD1,TRBJ1-4,.,15,TRBV15,TGTGCCACCAGCAGAGAACGACAGGGCCTACGAAAACTGTTTTTT,CATSRERQGLRKLFF
.,TRBJ2-7,.,12,TRBV6-5,TGTGCCAGCAAGGGCGGATCCTACGAGCAGTACTTC,CASKGGSYEQYF
TRBD1,TRBJ1-4,.,15,TRBV5-4,TGTGCCAGCAGCTCCGCGACAGGGAGAAATGAAAAACTGTTTTTT,CASSSATGRNEKLFF
TRBD2,TRBJ2-1,.,14,TRBV5-4,TGTGCCAGCAGCTTGAACATAGCGGGAAATGAGCAGTTCTTC,CASSLNIAGNEQFF
.,TRBJ1-1,.,14,TRBV6-5,TGTGCCAGCAGTTACCGGAGGGAGAACACTGAAGCTTTCTTT,CASSYRRENTEAFF
.,TRBJ2-7,.,15,TRBV4-1,TGCGCCAGCAGCCAAGGGACCCAAACCCTCTACGAGCAGTACTTC,CASSQGTQTLYEQYF
.,TRBJ1-1,.,12,TRBV19,TGTGCCAGTAGTCTAGGGGGGGACACGGCTTTCTTT,CASSLGGDTAFF
TRBD2,TRBJ2-3,once,17,TRBV5-1,TGCGCCAGCAGCATCGGGACTAGCGGGAGAAGCACAGATACGCAGTATTTT,CASSIGTSGRSTDTQYF